This record looks at one T cell receptor beta chain sequence and its context. Its target is not known. The entry originates in a study of cytomegalovirus exposure and HLA in healthy donors. This PCR relied on a set of 60 Vbeta primers and 13 Jbeta primers. Using immunoSEQ multiplex PCR, the repertoire was profiled, and TCRdb retains in-frame clones only, with some absent. The table lists some 65,000 clones, around 68% of them singletons. Overall study results and limits: Highly shared variants forming one cluster were likely a sequencing artifact.

The CDR3 spans 14 residues. CDR1 is MNHEY, CDR2 SMNVEV, per germline (reference sequence). The ends were cut back, 3 bases at V and 6 bases at J, with 14 bases in the middle. Sample: PBMCs. The chain has TRBV27 and TRBJ1-1; possibly TRBD1 for D (6 bases). The source is a woman aged 25 to 39 in good health and CMV-seronegative. The CDR3 DNA reads as TGTGCCAGCAGTTTCCCAGGGAAGGGGGCTGAAGCTTTCTTT. Protein: CASSFPGKGAEAFF.